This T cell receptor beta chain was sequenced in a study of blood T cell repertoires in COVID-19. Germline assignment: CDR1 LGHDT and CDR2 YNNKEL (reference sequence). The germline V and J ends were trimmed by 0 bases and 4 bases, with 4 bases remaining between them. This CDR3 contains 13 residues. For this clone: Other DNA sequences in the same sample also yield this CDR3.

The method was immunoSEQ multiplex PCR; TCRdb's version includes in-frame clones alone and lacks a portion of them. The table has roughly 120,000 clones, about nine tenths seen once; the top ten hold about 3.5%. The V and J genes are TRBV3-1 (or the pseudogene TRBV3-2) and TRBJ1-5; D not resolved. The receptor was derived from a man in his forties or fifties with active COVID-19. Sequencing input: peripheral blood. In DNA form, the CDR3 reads TGTGCCAGCAGCCAAGACAGGAATCAGCCCCAGCATTTT. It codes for CASSQDRNQPQHF.